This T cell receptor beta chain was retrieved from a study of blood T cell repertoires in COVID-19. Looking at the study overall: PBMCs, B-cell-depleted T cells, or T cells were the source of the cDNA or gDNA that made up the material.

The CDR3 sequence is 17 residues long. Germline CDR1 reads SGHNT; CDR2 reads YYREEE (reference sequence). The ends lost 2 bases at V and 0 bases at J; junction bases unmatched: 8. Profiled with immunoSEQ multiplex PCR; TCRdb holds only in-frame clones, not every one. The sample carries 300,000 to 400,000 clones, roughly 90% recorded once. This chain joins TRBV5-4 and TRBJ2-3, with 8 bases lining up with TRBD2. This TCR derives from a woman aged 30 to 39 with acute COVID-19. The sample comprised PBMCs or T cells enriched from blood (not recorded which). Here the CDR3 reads CASSLKRGPGSTDTQYF. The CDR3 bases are TGTGCCAGCAGCTTAAAGCGGGGGCCCGGGAGCACAGATACGCAGTATTTT.